These T cell receptor beta chains were read from a single sample in a study of cytomegalovirus exposure and HLA in healthy donors. Profiled with immunoSEQ multiplex PCR; TCRdb holds only in-frame clones, not every one. There are approximately 80,000 clones in the sample; around 80% occur only once, and around 2.7% lies in the top ten. The material sequenced was PBMCs. The receptors here all came from a male donor in good health and CMV-seropositive. CDR3s include the opening cysteine and the closing phenylalanine or tryptophan. A D gene is named only where the DNA matches it firmly. A clone size is listed for some rows: how often the clone was seen (once, few, many), or a class if it is expanded.

j_call v_call d_call clone_size cdr3_aa cdr3_nt
TRBJ2-7 TRBV6-1 - - CASSATRVPNEQYF TGTGCCAGCAGTGCGACTAGAGTTCCCAACGAGCAGTACTTC
TRBJ2-3 TRBV11-2 TRBD2 - CASSPGVASGSTDTQYF TGTGCCAGCAGCCCCGGTGTGGCTAGCGGGAGCACAGATACGCAGTATTTT
TRBJ2-1 TRBV19 TRBD2 - CASSKGTSGDNEQFF TGTGCCAGTAGTAAAGGGACTAGCGGGGACAATGAGCAGTTCTTC
TRBJ2-3 TRBV29-1 - - CSVDRDTGTDTQYF TGCAGCGTTGACCGGGACACTGGGACAGATACGCAGTATTTT
TRBJ2-5 TRBV7-2 - - CASSPRTGETQYF TGTGCCAGCAGCCCAAGGACGGGGGAGACCCAGTACTTC
TRBJ2-3 TRBV4-2 TRBD2 - CASSQTRGTSPSTDTQYF TGTGCCAGCAGCCAAACCCGAGGGACTAGCCCTAGCACAGATACGCAGTATTTT
TRBJ2-3 TRBV7-2 TRBD2 - CASTLPTSGTDTQYF TGTGCCAGCACCTTGCCTACTAGCGGAACAGATACGCAGTATTTT
TRBJ2-7 TRBV27 - - CASSWRLGGGAIGEQYF TGTGCCAGCAGTTGGCGGTTGGGAGGAGGTGCGATTGGCGAGCAGTACTTC
TRBJ2-1 TRBV5-1 TRBD2 - CASSLVTSGITYNEQFF TGCGCCAGCAGCTTGGTTACTAGCGGGATTACGTACAATGAGCAGTTCTTC
TRBJ1-1 TRBV10-3 TRBD1 - CAISAVTGGNTEAFF TGTGCCATCAGTGCCGTGACAGGGGGGAACACTGAAGCTTTCTTT
TRBJ2-5 TRBV28 TRBD2 - CASSWTFGAREETQYF TGTGCCAGCAGTTGGACGTTCGGGGCGCGGGAGGAGACCCAGTACTTC
TRBJ2-7 TRBV10-1 - - CASSERQGREQYF TGCGCCAGCAGTGAGCGGCAGGGTCGGGAGCAGTACTTC
TRBJ2-7 TRBV18 TRBD1 - CASSPRQGAYEQYF TGTGCCAGCTCACCACGCCAGGGGGCCTACGAGCAGTACTTC
TRBJ2-1 TRBV5-6 - once CASRWRFYNEQFF TGTGCCAGCAGATGGAGGTTTTACAATGAGCAGTTCTTC
TRBJ2-2 TRBV28 TRBD1 once CASSTRTGRIGELFF TGTGCCAGCAGTACAAGGACAGGGCGTATCGGGGAGCTGTTTTTT
TRBJ2-7 TRBV7-2 - - CASSPGGQGKYEQYF TGTGCCAGCAGCCCCGGTGGGCAGGGTAAATACGAGCAGTACTTC
TRBJ2-1 TRBV13 - - CASSSDPKGNEQFF TGTGCCAGCAGCTCGGACCCCAAGGGGAATGAGCAGTTCTTC
TRBJ2-5 TRBV7-2 TRBD2 - CASSLPMGLAGAETQYF TGTGCCAGCAGCTTACCAATGGGACTAGCGGGAGCAGAGACCCAGTACTTC
TRBJ2-1 TRBV29-1 - - CSVEKRRTTNEQFF TGCAGCGTTGAAAAACGCCGGACAACTAATGAGCAGTTCTTC
TRBJ1-1 TRBV28 TRBD1 - CASSSHDTGTGGPEAFF TGTGCCAGCAGTTCACATGACACCGGGACAGGGGGCCCTGAAGCTTTCTTT
TRBJ2-7 TRBV6-5 - - CASSYSPQGTYEQYF TGTGCCAGCAGTTACTCTCCGCAGGGAACCTACGAGCAGTACTTC
TRBJ2-7 TRBV7-2 TRBD1 - CASSLGQGFSGEQYF TGTGCCAGCAGCTTAGGACAGGGCTTCTCGGGAGAGCAGTACTTC